Each of the 18 T cell receptor beta chains below was sequenced from the same sample in a study of blood T cell repertoires in COVID-19. Only in-frame clones appear in the TCRdb table, and some are missing; sequencing was by immunoSEQ multiplex PCR. Of roughly 130,000 clones listed, approximately 80% are singletons. The sequencing sample was made of peripheral blood. Receptor source: a woman aged 50 to 65 with acute or convalescent COVID-19.

This sequence joins TRBV5-8 and TRBJ2-4; TRBD1 agrees at 7 bases. This CDR3 spans 17 amino acids. Germline lookup yields CDR1 SGHTS and CDR2 YDEGEE. The J segment lost 1 base and the V segment lost 4 bases, leaving 11 bases of the junction unmatched. The chain's CDR3 is CASSLDPTGWAKNIQYF. The DNA for the CDR3 is TGTGCCAGCAGCCTTGATCCGACAGGGTGGGCCAAAAACATTCAGTACTTC.

This rearrangement joins TRBV5-1 to TRBJ1-1; 7 bases match TRBD1. This CDR3 has 15 residues. Unmatched junction bases numbered 5, after V lost 2 bases and J lost 1 base. The germline gives CDR1 SGHRS, CDR2 YFSETQ. The CDR3 here is CASSLRTGGNTEAFF. The CDR3 nucleotides are TGCGCCAGCAGCTTACGGACAGGTGGGAACACTGAAGCTTTCTTT. The whole variable domain, filled in from reference TRBV5-1 and TRBJ1-1, reads KAGVTQTPRYLIKTRGQQVTLSCSPISGHRSVSWYQQTPGQGLQFLFEYFSETQRNKGNFPGRFSGRQFSNSRSEMNVSTLELGDSALYLCASSLRTGGNTEAFFGQGTRLTVV.

This clone has a single count. The CDR3 DNA is TGTGCCAGCAGTGAAGACGGGACAGGGTATTTTTCGCCTAATTCACCCCTCCACTTT. Translated, it gives CASSEDGTGYFSPNSPLHF. The rearrangement links TRBV6-1 to TRBJ1-6; 9 nucleotides align to TRBD1. This CDR3 contains 19 residues. Germline-derived CDR1 and CDR2 are MNHNS and SASEGT. V trimming: 1 base; J trimming: 6 bases; junction bases outside the gene matches: 13.

The CDR3 loop reads CASSIVAGADTEAFF. CDR3 DNA sequence: TGTGCCAGTAGTATAGTTGCAGGGGCCGACACTGAAGCTTTCTTT. V gene TRBV19 combines with J gene TRBJ1-1, with D perhaps matching TRBD1 (6 bases). Trimming took 1 base from V and 3 from J, leaving 12 bases between them. The CDR3 covers 15 residues. Looked up from germline, CDR1 is LNHDA and CDR2 is SQIVND (reference sequence).

This clone has a single count. This chain links TRBV5-1 with TRBJ2-1; D remains unclear. Trimming removed 5 bases from V and 7 bases from J, with 16 bases in between. Germline V lookup: CDR1 SGHRS, CDR2 YFSETQ. The CDR3 covers 14 residues. The chain's CDR3 is CASSSGSQRNEQFF. The CDR3 nucleotides read TGCGCCAGCAGTTCCGGGTCCCAACGGAATGAGCAGTTCTTC. Variable domain in full (rest from reference TRBV5-1 and TRBJ2-1): KAGVTQTPRYLIKTRGQQVTLSCSPISGHRSVSWYQQTPGQGLQFLFEYFSETQRNKGNFPGRFSGRQFSNSRSEMNVSTLELGDSALYLCASSSGSQRNEQFFGPGTRLTVL.

The V gene is TRBV24-1, the J gene TRBJ2-2, with 9 nucleotides matching TRBD1. CDR3 length: 16 amino acids. CDR1 is KGHDR, CDR2 SFDVKD, per germline. The V gene end was trimmed by 7 bases and the J gene end by 1 base; junction bases not matched to a gene: 6. The CDR3 loop reads CATRKPGQGNTGELFF. The CDR3 DNA follows: TGTGCCACCAGAAAACCGGGACAGGGGAACACCGGGGAGCTGTTTTTT.

The V and J genes are TRBV6-5 and TRBJ2-7; D possibly corresponds to TRBD1 (6 bases). The germline CDR1 and CDR2 sequences are MNHEY and SVGAGI. The CDR3 has 13 residues. The V end was cut by 11 bases, the J end by 1 base, with 15 bases between. This CDR3 is CALSDRYSYEQYF. CDR3 DNA sequence: TGTGCCCTTTCAGACAGGTATTCCTACGAGCAGTACTTC.

The rearrangement links TRBV4-1 to TRBJ2-3, with D unresolved. Germline V gives CDR1 MGHRA, CDR2 YSYEKL. The CDR3 spans 14 residues. V was cut by 0 bases and J by 4 bases, with 8 bases left in between. CDR3 sequence: CASSQDPTADTQYF. The CDR3 DNA follows: TGCGCCAGCAGCCAAGATCCCACGGCAGATACGCAGTATTTT.

V gene TRBV6-5 combines with J gene TRBJ1-1, with D possibly matching TRBD1 (6 bases). The CDR3 extends over 11 amino acids. Germline CDR1 reads MNHEY; CDR2 reads SVGAGI. The V end was cut by 7 bases, the J end by 10 bases, with 13 bases between. CDR3 amino acids: CASNLDRGAFF. The CDR3 DNA reads as TGTGCCAGCAATCTGGACAGAGGAGCTTTCTTT.

V and J are TRBV19 and TRBJ2-5, with D possibly TRBD2 on 6 matching bases. The CDR3 runs 13 residues. Germline-derived CDR1 and CDR2 are LNHDA and SQIVND (reference sequence). V was shortened by 8 bases and J by 5 bases, with 15 bases between the two germline ends. Here the CDR3 reads CASSGTSKETQYF. The CDR3 DNA reads as TGTGCCAGTTCCGGGACTTCGAAGGAGACCCAGTACTTC.

J is TRBJ1-2 and V is TRBV30, with D tentatively TRBD1 (6 bases). V gave up 2 bases and J gave up 6 bases, with 13 bases separating them. The germline gives CDR1 GTSNPN, CDR2 SVGIG (reference sequence). This CDR3 region has 13 residues. CDR3 nucleotides: TGTGCCTGGAGTCCCCCAGGGACAAATGGCTACACCTTC. Amino acid sequence: CAWSPPGTNGYTF.

The chain uses TRBV30 and TRBJ2-2; weak D call: TRBD2 (7 bases). Trimming cost V 4 bases and J 4 bases, with 16 bases left between them. This CDR3 spans 15 amino acids. Germline loops: CDR1 GTSNPN, CDR2 SVGIG (reference sequence). The CDR3 sequence: CAWNPGGLGTGELFF. The CDR3 DNA follows: TGTGCCTGGAACCCGGGGGGCTTAGGCACCGGGGAGCTGTTTTTT. The whole variable domain, remainder taken from reference TRBV30 and TRBJ2-2, is SQTIHQWPATLVQPVGSPLSLECTVEGTSNPNLYWYRQAAGRGLQLLFYSVGIGQISSEVPQNLSASRPQDRQFILSSKKLLLSDSGFYLCAWNPGGLGTGELFFGEGSRLTVL.

The chain joins TRBV19 to TRBJ1-6; maybe TRBD1 (5 bases). The V end was cut by 6 bases, the J end by 8 bases, with 11 bases between. The germline V gene has CDR1 LNHDA and CDR2 SQIVND (reference sequence). This CDR3 has 13 residues. The CDR3 region is CASRGRVDSPLHF. In DNA form, the CDR3 reads TGTGCCAGTAGGGGCAGGGTCGATTCACCCCTCCACTTT.

This sequence joins TRBV19 and TRBJ2-1; D might be TRBD1 (6 bases). CDR1 LNHDA and CDR2 SQIVND come from the germline V gene (reference sequence). The CDR3 loop spans 13 amino acids. The V gene lost 4 bases and the J gene lost 5 bases, with 9 bases spanning the gap. CDR3 in DNA: TGTGCCAGTAGTACCCGACAGGACAATGAGCAGTTCTTC. This codes for CASSTRQDNEQFF.

This chain connects TRBV6-5 to TRBJ2-1, with 7 bases that match TRBD2. With V trimmed by 0 bases and J by 4 bases, 3 bases remained unmatched. Germline V gene sequence: CDR1 MNHEY, CDR2 SVGAGI. This CDR3 has 15 amino acids. CDR3 nucleotides: TGTGCCAGCAGTTACTCGGGGGGGATGTACAATGAGCAGTTCTTC. Encoded protein: CASSYSGGMYNEQFF.

CDR3 region: CAIRVGSQSAEAFF. DNA for the CDR3: TGTGCCATCAGGGTCGGGTCTCAGAGCGCTGAAGCTTTCTTT. The chain links TRBV10-3 to TRBJ1-1; D unresolved. Germline V gene sequence: CDR1 ENHRY, CDR2 SYGVKD. V lost 6 bases, J lost 6 bases, and 17 bases lay in between. The CDR3 has 14 amino acids.

As to this clone: An end of the junction does not agree with germline; a read error may underlie this. This CDR3 is CASSEGAGNEKLFF. As DNA, the CDR3 is TGTGCCAGCAGCGAAGGGGCCGGTAATGAAAAACTGTTTTTT. The chain couples TRBV6-1 to TRBJ1-4, with D perhaps TRBD1 (5 bases). The CDR3 has 14 amino acids. From germline, CDR1 is MNHNS and CDR2 SASEGT.

The chain joins TRBV12-5 to TRBJ1-5; 7 nucleotides line up with TRBD1. With 1 base clipped from V and 5 bases from J, the junction kept 5 bases outside the gene matches. Germline V gene lookup returns CDR1 LGHNT and CDR2 FRNRAP. The CDR3 loop spans 15 amino acids. In nucleotides, the CDR3 is TGTGCTAGTGGTTTGGAAGACAGGGAGGATCAGCCCCAGCATTTT. Translated, it gives CASGLEDREDQPQHF. Using reference TRBV12-5 and TRBJ1-5 for the parts outside the CDR3, the full variable domain is DARVTQTPRHKVTEMGQEVTMRCQPILGHNTVFWYRQTMMQGLELLAYFRNRAPLDDSGMPKDRFSAEMPDATLATLKIQPSEPRDSAVYFCASGLEDREDQPQHFGDGTRLSIL.